This T cell receptor (beta chain) was recovered during a study of blood T cells in healthy people across ages. Study findings and constraints: TCR beta diversity was tightly associated with the proportion of naive T cells.

It was with a sample-barcoded 5' primer and a J-beta primer mix that a second PCR of roughly 7 to 12 cycles was run. Every molecule of cDNA carried a tag from a template-switch adaptor with 12 random nucleotides. TCRdb reprocessed the 5' RACE reads with MiXCR, giving one entry per CDR3 protein. The data show some 1,500,000 distinct CDR3 sequences, around 40% seen once. This CDR3 is built from 13 residues. V was shortened by 6 bases and J by 3 bases, with 10 bases between the two germline ends. The germline V gene encodes CDR1 LNHNV and CDR2 YYDKDF (reference sequence). A remark on this clonotype: Its matching antigen is unknown.

At least 6 micrograms of total RNA were extracted per sample. The source is a woman aged 18-30 years in good health. V and J are TRBV15 and TRBJ2-3; D is possibly TRBD1 or TRBD2 (5 bases each). Sequenced: blood. CDR3: CATSFWGTDTQYF. The CDR3 DNA follows: TGTGCCACCAGTTTTTGGGGGACAGATACGCAGTATTTT.